What follows are 10 T cell receptor beta chains derived from one specimen sequenced in a study of regulatory T cells in long-lasting Graves disease. Regarding time point: persistent/refractory GD, antithyroid drugs over 5 years with positive TRAb. PBMC-extracted RNA yielded the TCR library. The TCR beta library used iRepertoire HTBI primers with Arm-PCR amplification of CDR3. TCRdb ran MiXCR on the multiplex PCR reads and lists one entry per CDR3 protein. There are 310,000 or so distinct CDR3 sequences in the sample; around 19% occur only once, and roughly 27% lies in the top ten. Material: peripheral blood mononuclear cells (PBMCs), obtained when the disease was refractory, from a patient treated with antithyroid drugs. Receptors were obtained from a female donor with Graves disease.

In its sample, this clonotype was seen many times. The genes are TRBV3-1 and TRBJ2-7, with D hard to call. Trimming took off 4 bases at V and 2 bases at J, with 9 bases between the two ends. This CDR3 spans 13 amino acids. Germline lookup yields CDR1 LGHDT and CDR2 YNNKEL (reference sequence). The CDR3: CASSRGGAYEQYF. The CDR3 nucleotides read TGTGCCAGCAGCCGAGGCGGAGCCTACGAGCAGTACTTC.

On this clonotype itself: A read error may be the cause here, since a much bigger clone is one base away. V is TRBV3-1 and J is TRBJ1-4; TRBD1 might be the D (6 bases). Germline lookup yields CDR1 LGHDT and CDR2 YNNKEL (reference sequence). This CDR3 is built from 15 residues. The CDR3 sequence is CAGSQGWQGNEKLFF. The CDR3 DNA is TGTGCCGGCAGCCAAGGCTGGCAGGGGAATGAAAAACTGTTTTTT. Supplemented by reference TRBV3-1 and TRBJ1-4, the full variable domain reads DTAVSQTPKYLVTQMGNDKSIKCEQNLGHDTMYWYKQDSKKFLKIMFSYNNKELIINETVPNRFSPKSPDKAHLNLHINSLELGDSAVYFCAGSQGWQGNEKLFFGSGTQLSVL.

This clonotype was counted many times. The chain employs TRBV2 and TRBJ2-7; possible D gene TRBD2, 6 bases. In germline, CDR1 is SNHLY, CDR2 FYNNEI. The germline V and J ends were trimmed by 5 bases and 10 bases, with 24 bases remaining between them. This CDR3 region has 15 residues. For the CDR3, the DNA is TGTGCCAGCAGTTCTCTCTTGGAGGGAGCCCCGCTTCAGTACTTC. Its protein is CASSSLLEGAPLQYF.

The sample holds many counts of this clonotype. The V and J genes are TRBV6-1 and TRBJ2-2; the D is unclear. Germline V gene data show CDR1 as MNHNS and CDR2 as SASEGT. V lost 0 bases and J 4 bases, leaving 6 bases between the germline ends. The CDR3 has 14 residues. The CDR3 spells CASSEALSTGELFF. Here the CDR3 DNA reads TGTGCCAGCAGTGAAGCGCTTTCCACCGGGGAGCTGTTTTTT.

This clonotype was found many times. The rearrangement links TRBV6-5 to TRBJ2-7; 10 bases agree with TRBD2. V trimming: 3 bases; J trimming: 2 bases; junction bases outside the gene matches: 1. This CDR3 is built from 14 residues. Germline values: CDR1 MNHEY, CDR2 SVGAGI. The CDR3 DNA is TGTGCCAGCAGTTATGGACTAGCGGCCTACGAGCAGTACTTC. As protein: CASSYGLAAYEQYF.

This clonotype was counted only a few times. The chain recombines TRBV6-1 with TRBJ1-1, with D possibly matching TRBD1 (5 bases). Germline values: CDR1 MNHNS, CDR2 SASEGT. This CDR3 region has 14 residues. Between the trimmed V and J ends, which lost 6 bases and 2 bases, there was a span of 13 bases. CDR3 sequence reads: CASSPRQSNTEAFF. The CDR3 region has the DNA TGTGCCAGCAGCCCCCGACAGAGTAACACTGAAGCTTTCTTT.

The chain links TRBV20-1 to TRBJ1-5; D gene unclear. Germline assignment: CDR1 DFQATT and CDR2 SNEGSKA (reference sequence). The CDR3 loop spans 13 amino acids. Trimming shortened V by 1 base and J by 5 bases, and 9 bases separated the two germline ends. The CDR3 nucleotides read TGCAGTGCTAGAGCGGTCGGTTATCAGCCCCAGCATTTT. It translates to CSARAVGYQPQHF.

This clonotype has ten or more counts. The J gene is TRBJ1-2, the V gene TRBV6-5, with D possibly TRBD1 on 5 matching bases. This CDR3 has 13 residues. Germline values: CDR1 MNHEY, CDR2 SVGAGI. The V and J ends lost 4 bases and 8 bases respectively, with 14 bases between them. CDR3 amino acids: CASSLRDGGGYTF. CDR3 DNA: TGTGCCAGCAGTTTACGGGACGGGGGAGGCTACACCTTC.

There are many counts of this clonotype. The V call is TRBV5-4, the J call TRBJ1-2; 8 nucleotides agree with TRBD1. The CDR3 covers 15 residues. Per the germline V gene, CDR1 is SGHNT and CDR2 is YYREEE (reference sequence). V was pared by 4 bases and J by 1 base, with 6 bases of the junction left unmatched. DNA of the CDR3: TGTGCCAGCAGCGGAAGGACAGGGAGTAACTATGGCTACACCTTC. Translation: CASSGRTGSNYGYTF.

The V call is TRBV6-2 or TRBV6-3, the J call TRBJ1-1; no firm D call. Between the trimmed V and J ends, which lost 4 bases and 7 bases, there was a span of 13 bases. Germline CDR1 reads MNHEY; CDR2 reads SVGEGT. CDR3 length: 13 amino acids. The CDR3 region has the DNA TGTGCCAGCAGTTCCCCCGGAGTGCGTGAAGCTTTCTTT. This sequence encodes CASSSPGVREAFF.